This passage covers 20 T cell receptor beta chains from one sample sequenced in a study of blood T cell repertoires in COVID-19. Profiled with immunoSEQ multiplex PCR; TCRdb holds only in-frame clones, not every one. This sample has 200,000 to 250,000 clones; approximately 88% occur once, and the top ten carry roughly 2.6%. Sequenced input: PBMCs or T cells enriched from blood (not recorded which). The receptors come from a woman in her twenties or thirties with acute COVID-19.

This clone was counted only a few times. The V call is TRBV30, the J call TRBJ1-1; possibly TRBD1 for D (6 bases). CDR3 length: 13 residues. Trimming left V 2 bases short and J 4 bases short, with 11 bases between. Germline loops: CDR1 GTSNPN, CDR2 SVGIG (reference sequence). This chain's CDR3 is CAWSQVGGTEAFF. The CDR3 nucleotides read TGTGCCTGGAGTCAAGTAGGGGGCACTGAAGCTTTCTTT.

This clone occurred a few times. The chain couples TRBV19 to TRBJ1-2; TRBD1 matches at 7 bases. CDR1 and CDR2 (germline): LNHDA, SQIVND (reference sequence). This CDR3 region has 16 residues. V trimming: 4 bases; J trimming: 7 bases; junction bases outside the gene matches: 15. The CDR3 is CASSTDPGTARRGYTF. CDR3 DNA: TGTGCCAGTAGTACCGATCCCGGGACAGCCAGACGTGGCTACACCTTC.

This chain uses TRBV4-3 with TRBJ2-1, with 9 bases lining up with TRBD2. Germline CDR1 LGHNA, CDR2 YSLEER. The J segment lost 4 bases and the V segment lost 4 bases, leaving 8 bases of the junction unmatched. The CDR3 is made up of 16 amino acids. CDR3 coding DNA: TGCGCCAGCAGCCGGAACAGCGGGGGGAATTACAATGAGCAGTTCTTC. It yields the protein CASSRNSGGNYNEQFF.

This clone was observed once. The chain employs TRBV3-1 (or the pseudogene TRBV3-2) and TRBJ1-1, with 8 bases lining up with TRBD1. Germline assignment: CDR1 LGHDT and CDR2 YNNKEL (reference sequence). This CDR3 is 18 amino acids long. The ends lost 1 base at V and 5 bases at J; junction bases unmatched: 15. The CDR3 nucleotides read TGTGCCAGCAGCCAAGGACGAGTCGGGACAGGCTTTCCGACTGAAGCTTTCTTT. Its translation: CASSQGRVGTGFPTEAFF.

This chain connects TRBV5-1 to TRBJ1-1; the D is unclear. The CDR3 totals 12 residues. V was pared by 5 bases and J by 0 bases, with 5 bases between. Germline CDR1 SGHRS, CDR2 YFSETQ. CDR3 DNA: TGCGCCAGCAGAGAGTTGAACACTGAAGCTTTCTTT. Its translation is CASRELNTEAFF.

The chain carries TRBV6-5 and TRBJ1-6, with D unclear. Per germline, CDR1 MNHEY and CDR2 SVGAGI. The CDR3 is 16 residues long. V lost 2 bases and J 6 bases, leaving 14 bases between the germline ends. Here the CDR3 DNA reads TGTGCCAGCAGTTACATACTCCCCTCAAGTAATTCACCCCTCCACTTT. Protein: CASSYILPSSNSPLHF.

This chain links TRBV6-5 with TRBJ2-5, with D perhaps matching TRBD2 (6 bases). The germline gives CDR1 MNHEY, CDR2 SVGAGI. V was pared by 0 bases and J by 3 bases, with 8 bases between. This CDR3 has 14 amino acids. The CDR3: CASSYSWGEETQYF. The CDR3 region has the DNA TGTGCCAGCAGTTACTCGTGGGGGGAAGAGACCCAGTACTTC.

CDR3 DNA sequence: TGTGCCAGCAGACTCGGACAGGGGACAGGTGGCTACACCTTC. It codes for CASRLGQGTGGYTF. The rearrangement links TRBV6-5 to TRBJ1-2, with 9 nucleotides matching TRBD1. V lost 6 bases to trimming and J lost 7 bases; unmatched junction nucleotides: 9. The CDR3 has 14 residues. Germline CDR1 MNHEY, CDR2 SVGAGI.

This clone was seen only a few times. J is TRBJ1-2 and V is TRBV10-3; D remains unclear. V was trimmed by 8 bases and J by 7 bases, leaving 14 bases between them. From germline, CDR1 is ENHRY and CDR2 SYGVKD. CDR3 length: 12 amino acids. CDR3: CAISSSAAGYTF. The CDR3 coding sequence is TGTGCCATCTCATCCTCGGCGGCTGGCTACACCTTC.

The V call is TRBV13, the J call TRBJ2-1; 15 nucleotides align to TRBD2. The ends lost 5 bases at V and 4 bases at J; junction bases unmatched: 9. Looked up from germline, CDR1 is PRHDT and CDR2 is FYEKMQ (reference sequence). The CDR3 is made up of 18 amino acids. The CDR3 sequence is CASSPRTSGGARYNEQFF. CDR3 sequence (DNA): TGTGCCAGCAGCCCGAGGACTAGCGGGGGGGCCCGGTACAATGAGCAGTTCTTC. The full variable domain, in which reference TRBV13 and TRBJ2-1 provide the parts outside the CDR3, is AAGVIQSPRHLIKEKRETATLKCYPIPRHDTVYWYQQGPGQDPQFLISFYEKMQSDKGSIPDRFSAQQFSDYHSELNMSSLELGDSALYFCASSPRTSGGARYNEQFFGPGTRLTVL.

Comment on this clone: Additional DNA sequences in this sample encode the identical CDR3. The chain employs TRBV5-8 and TRBJ1-5; TRBD1 might be the D (6 bases). CDR1 is SGHTS, CDR2 YDEGEE, per germline. The CDR3 is 13 amino acids. V was shortened by 4 bases and J by 4 bases, with 9 bases between the two germline ends. The CDR3 reads CASSPDRNQPQHF. The CDR3 coding sequence is TGTGCCAGCAGCCCAGACAGGAATCAGCCCCAGCATTTT.

This chain connects TRBV18 to TRBJ2-5; no clear D. Germline CDR1 is KGHSH and CDR2 is LQKENI. The CDR3 length is 18 residues. Trimming pared 1 base from V and 1 base from J, leaving 19 bases between. In DNA form, the CDR3 reads TGTGCCAGCTCACCACGAATCCCAGTGGGCCCTCTCCAAGAGACCCAGTACTTC. Its translation: CASSPRIPVGPLQETQYF.

The rearrangement joins TRBV19 to TRBJ1-1; possibly TRBD1 for D (6 bases). CDR1 LNHDA and CDR2 SQIVND come from the germline V gene (reference sequence). Trimming pared 11 bases from V and 8 bases from J, leaving 21 bases between. The CDR3 contains 13 residues. CDR3 in DNA: TGTGCCTCCAGACCCAGGGGTCCCATAGAAGCTTTCTTT. Translated: CASRPRGPIEAFF.

The chain has TRBV27 and TRBJ2-1, with D maybe TRBD2 (5 bases). Trimming removed 3 bases at V and 7 bases at J, with 22 bases between. Germline values: CDR1 MNHEY, CDR2 SMNVEV (reference sequence). The CDR3 runs to 17 residues. The CDR3 region is CASSLIRGNDLWNEQFF. The CDR3 nucleotides read TGTGCCAGCAGTTTGATCCGGGGAAACGACCTTTGGAATGAGCAGTTCTTC.

This chain connects TRBV2 to TRBJ1-6, with D unresolved. The V gene lost 6 bases and the J gene lost 4 bases, with 19 bases spanning the gap. The CDR3 is 17 residues long. The V gene's germline CDR1 is SNHLY and CDR2 FYNNEI. The CDR3 DNA is TGTGCCAGCAGGGGCACGTTCGGAGGCGGGTATAATTCACCCCTCCACTTT. It translates to CASRGTFGGGYNSPLHF.

The V gene is TRBV19, the J gene TRBJ1-4; possible D gene TRBD1, 5 bases. Germline loops: CDR1 LNHDA, CDR2 SQIVND (reference sequence). Deletions cut 3 bases from V and 2 bases from J, with 7 bases between. The CDR3 loop spans 14 amino acids. The CDR3 region is CASSMAGTNEKLFF. CDR3 DNA: TGTGCCAGTAGTATGGCAGGGACTAATGAAAAACTGTTTTTT.

This clone was found a few times. The chain has TRBV6-4 and TRBJ2-5, with TRBD2 as a possible D gene (5 bases). Looked up from germline, CDR1 is MRHNA and CDR2 is SNTAGT. Trimming pared 6 bases from V and 3 bases from J, leaving 11 bases between. The CDR3 is 13 amino acids. CDR3 region: CASSADYEETQYF. The CDR3 DNA is TGTGCCAGCAGCGCTGACTATGAAGAGACCCAGTACTTC.

The genes are TRBV15 and TRBJ1-1, with D tentatively TRBD1 (6 bases). The CDR3 spans 13 residues. Trimming cost V 2 bases and J 9 bases, with 13 bases left between them. The germline gives CDR1 LNHNV, CDR2 YYDKDF (reference sequence). For the CDR3, the DNA is TGTGCCACCAGCAGAATTCCAGGGGCCCAAGCTTTCTTT. Its translation is CATSRIPGAQAFF.

Worth noting for this clone: At the DNA level, this CDR3 is encoded by other sequences in the same sample as well. The rearrangement links TRBV10-2 to TRBJ1-5, with a weak D call TRBD1 (6 bases). The V and J ends lost 1 base and 1 base respectively, with 23 bases between them. There are 20 residues in the CDR3. Looked up from germline, CDR1 is WSHSY and CDR2 is SAAADI. The DNA for the CDR3 is TGCGCCAGCAGTGAGTACTCGGGACACGGTGGGGTGGGCAGCAATCAGCCCCAGCATTTT. Its protein product is CASSEYSGHGGVGSNQPQHF.

This chain uses TRBV4-1 with TRBJ1-2, with D perhaps TRBD1 (5 bases). Per germline, CDR1 MGHRA and CDR2 YSYEKL. The CDR3 is 17 residues long. Trimming cost V 3 bases and J 0 bases, with 17 bases left between them. DNA of the CDR3: TGCGCCAGCAGCCAGACCGCCTTCTTAGGGGCTAACTATGGCTACACCTTC. Encoded protein: CASSQTAFLGANYGYTF.